Here is one T cell receptor (beta chain) with its context. The antigen this receptor binds is unknown. No much larger clonotype is one base removed from it; base qualities were not supplied. The sample is drawn from a study of OX40 agonist ivuxolimab in advanced cancers. About the full investigation: The costimulatory receptor OX40 (CD134) was targeted by ivuxolimab, a fully human IgG2 agonistic monoclonal antibody. Three dose-escalation patients achieved partial responses, one with hepatocellular carcinoma and two with cutaneous melanoma. Intravenous ivuxolimab was administered to patients every 2 weeks at six dose levels: 0.01, 0.1, 0.3, 1.5, 3 and 10 mg/kg. Prior anti-PD-1, anti-PD-L1 or anti-CTLA-4 therapy was permitted, and checkpoint inhibitors had been received by about 36% of dose-escalation patients. The dose-escalation cohort was approximately 83% male with a mean age of about 65 years, ranging from about 20 to 85. The point of sequencing TCRbeta in the periphery was to test whether ivuxolimab changed TCR sequence diversity and drove clonal T-cell expansion. Of the 50 or so patients in dose escalation, about 20 had hepatocellular carcinoma, roughly 15 had melanoma, 9 had renal cell carcinoma and 9 had head and neck cancer. The paper describes the monotherapy dose-escalation part (N of about 57 patients) of the phase I trial of ivuxolimab. Summary of the overall study and its limitations: Low levels of normalized T-cell clonal expansion were also shown by some nonresponding patients. In partial responders in the 0.1-3.0 mg/kg groups, normalized peripheral clonal expansion was found to be among the lowest, especially among CD8+ T cells. Clonal expansion of both CD4+ and CD8+ blood T cells was observed from baseline to week 6 at doses 0.1 to 3.0 mg/kg. The antigen specificity of the clonally expanded peripheral T cells was not determined. On average, CD8+ T cells showed more expanded clones than CD4+ T cells after ivuxolimab.

Including the terminal cysteine and phenylalanine, the CDR3 comprises 13 residues. Only CDR3 DNA is held: 39 bases, read in frame from base 1. The germline V gene sets CDR1 to SGHVS and CDR2 to FQNEAQ. Trimming removed 3 bases from V and 3 bases from J, leaving 8 bases between the germline ends. For sequencing of the TCRbeta CDR3 region, genomic DNA was extracted from the sorted cells. TCRbeta CDR3 regions were sequenced using the immunoSEQ Assay. In its TCRdb copy, this immuneACCESS table keeps in-frame sequences only and misses some clones. Where compared with another copy, unresolved V genes explain less than half of these, and the others have no known cause. A total of 65,000 to 85,000 clones appear in this sample, about 89% of them only once. The leading ten clones occupy 9% to 10% of the sample. Patients with a history of autoimmune disease or receiving systemic immunosuppression were excluded from the trial. Peripheral blood for TCR sequencing was collected from all dose cohorts at baseline, on cycle 4 day 1, and on cycle 7 day 1. The samples were drawn from a first-in-human, open-label, multicenter phase I dose-escalation trial of ivuxolimab. Adults with locally advanced or metastatic head and neck squamous cell, hepatocellular, melanoma or renal cell carcinoma were enrolled in the trial. Before TCR sequencing, CD4+ T cells and CD8+ T cells were sorted from peripheral blood as separate populations.

The TCR was taken from an adult with an advanced solid tumor such as melanoma, head and neck, liver or kidney cancer. Sequences were derived from CD4+ or CD8+ T cells sorted from blood, sampled in a trial of the OX40 agonist ivuxolimab. The rearrangement combines TRBV7-8 with TRBJ1-2, with TRBD1 tentatively as D gene (6 bases match). The DNA sequence is given as TGTGCCAGCAGCTTTACAGGGTACTATGGCTACACCTTC. Translated, it reads CASSFTGYYGYTF.